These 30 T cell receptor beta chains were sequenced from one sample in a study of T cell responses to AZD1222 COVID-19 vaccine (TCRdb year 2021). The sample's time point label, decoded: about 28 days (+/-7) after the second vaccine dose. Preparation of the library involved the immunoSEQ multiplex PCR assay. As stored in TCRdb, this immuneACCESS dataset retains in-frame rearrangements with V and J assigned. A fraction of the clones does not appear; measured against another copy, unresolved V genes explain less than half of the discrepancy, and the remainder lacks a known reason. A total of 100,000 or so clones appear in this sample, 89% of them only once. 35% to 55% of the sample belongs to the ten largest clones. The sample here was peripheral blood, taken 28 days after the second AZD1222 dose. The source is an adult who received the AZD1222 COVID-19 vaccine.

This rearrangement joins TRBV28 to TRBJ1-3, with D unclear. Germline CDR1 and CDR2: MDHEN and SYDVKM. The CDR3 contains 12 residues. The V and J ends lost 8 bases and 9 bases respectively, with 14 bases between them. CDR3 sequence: CASAVHGGTIYF. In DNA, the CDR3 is TGTGCCAGCGCCGTACATGGTGGCACCATATATTTT. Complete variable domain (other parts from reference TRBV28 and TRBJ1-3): DVKVTQSSRYLVKRTGEKVFLECVQDMDHENMFWYRQDPGLGLRLIYFSYDVKMKEKGDIPEGYSVSREKKERFSLILESASTNQTSMYLCASAVHGGTIYFGEGSWLTVV.

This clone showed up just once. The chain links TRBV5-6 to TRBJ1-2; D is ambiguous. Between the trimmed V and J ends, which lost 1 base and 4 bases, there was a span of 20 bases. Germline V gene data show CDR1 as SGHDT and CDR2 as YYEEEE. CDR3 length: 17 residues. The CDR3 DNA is TGTGCCAGCAGCTTGATCAGGTCCTCCTCTACTACCTATGGCTACACCTTC. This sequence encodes CASSLIRSSSTTYGYTF.

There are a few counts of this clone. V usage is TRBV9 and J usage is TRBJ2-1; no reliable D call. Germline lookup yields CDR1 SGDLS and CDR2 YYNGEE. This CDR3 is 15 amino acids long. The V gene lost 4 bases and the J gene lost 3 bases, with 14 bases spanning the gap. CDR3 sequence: CASSPLGVDYNEQFF. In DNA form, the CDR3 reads TGTGCCAGCAGCCCCCTCGGCGTCGACTACAATGAGCAGTTCTTC.

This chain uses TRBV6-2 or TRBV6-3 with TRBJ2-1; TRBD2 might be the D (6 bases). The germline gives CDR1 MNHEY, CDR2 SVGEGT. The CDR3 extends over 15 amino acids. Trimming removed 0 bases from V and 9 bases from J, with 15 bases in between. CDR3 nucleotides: TGTGCCAGCAGTTACTCCTCTCCGGGACTCTCTGAGCAGTTCTTC. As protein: CASSYSSPGLSEQFF.

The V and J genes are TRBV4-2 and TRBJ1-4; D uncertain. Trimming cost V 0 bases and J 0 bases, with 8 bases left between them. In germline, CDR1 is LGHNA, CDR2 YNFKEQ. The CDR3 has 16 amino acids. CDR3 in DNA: TGTGCCAGCAGCCAAGAGACGGCTGCAACTAATGAAAAACTGTTTTTT. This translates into CASSQETAATNEKLFF.

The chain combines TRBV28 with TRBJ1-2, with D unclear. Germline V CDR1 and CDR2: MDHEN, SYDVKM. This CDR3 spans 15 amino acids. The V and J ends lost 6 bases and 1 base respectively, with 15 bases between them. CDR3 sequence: CASRYRQGSNYGYTF. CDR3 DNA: TGTGCCAGCAGGTATCGACAAGGGAGTAACTATGGCTACACCTTC.

The CDR3 nucleotides read TGTGCCAGCAGCTCTCAGGGAGGAGAGGGCTACACCTTC. Translating gives CASSSQGGEGYTF. This chain joins TRBV7-9 and TRBJ1-2, with a tentative D call TRBD1 (5 bases). V dropped 4 bases and J dropped 8 bases, with 14 bases sitting between them. The CDR3 contains 13 residues. Per germline, CDR1 SEHNR and CDR2 FQNEAQ (reference sequence).

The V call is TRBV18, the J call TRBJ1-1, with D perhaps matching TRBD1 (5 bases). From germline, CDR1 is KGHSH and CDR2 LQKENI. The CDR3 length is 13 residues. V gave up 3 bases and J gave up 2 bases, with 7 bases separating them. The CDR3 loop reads CASSPGTNTEAFF. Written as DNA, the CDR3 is TGTGCCAGCTCACCTGGGACCAACACTGAAGCTTTCTTT.

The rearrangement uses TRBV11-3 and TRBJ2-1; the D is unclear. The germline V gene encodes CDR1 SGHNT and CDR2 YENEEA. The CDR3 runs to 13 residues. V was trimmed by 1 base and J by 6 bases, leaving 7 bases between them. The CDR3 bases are TGTGCCAGCAGCTTAGGAGCGAGCAATGAGCAGTTCTTC. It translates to CASSLGASNEQFF. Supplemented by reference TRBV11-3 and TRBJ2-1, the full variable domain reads EAGVVQSPRYKIIEKKQPVAFWCNPISGHNTLYWYLQNLGQGPELLIRYENEEAVDDSQLPKDRFSAERLKGVDSTLKIQPAELGDSAVYLCASSLGASNEQFFGPGTRLTVL.

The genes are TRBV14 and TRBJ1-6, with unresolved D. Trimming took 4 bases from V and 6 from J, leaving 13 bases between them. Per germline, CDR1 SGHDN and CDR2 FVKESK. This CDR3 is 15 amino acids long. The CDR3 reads CASSPQAAPNSPLHF. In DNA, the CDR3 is TGTGCCAGCAGCCCCCAGGCTGCGCCTAATTCACCCCTCCACTTT.

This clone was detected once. The CDR3 region has the DNA TGTGCCAGCTCACCGAAATCCGGACACCAGTCCTACAATGAGCAGTTCTTC. It specifies CASSPKSGHQSYNEQFF. This chain uses TRBV18 with TRBJ2-1; TRBD1 is a possible D gene (5 bases). Trimming pared 3 bases from V and 1 base from J, leaving 16 bases between. Germline CDR1 reads KGHSH; CDR2 reads LQKENI. The CDR3 is made up of 17 amino acids.

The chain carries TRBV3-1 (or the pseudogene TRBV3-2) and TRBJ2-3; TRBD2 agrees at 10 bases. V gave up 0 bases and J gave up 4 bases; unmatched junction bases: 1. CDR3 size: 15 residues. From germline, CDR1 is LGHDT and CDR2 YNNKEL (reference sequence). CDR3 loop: CASSQDLAGADTQYF. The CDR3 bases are TGTGCCAGCAGCCAAGACCTAGCGGGAGCAGATACGCAGTATTTT.

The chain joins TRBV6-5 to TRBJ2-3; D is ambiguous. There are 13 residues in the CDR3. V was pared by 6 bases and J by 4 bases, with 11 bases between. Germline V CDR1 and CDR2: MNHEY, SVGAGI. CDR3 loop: CASSNPPPDTQYF. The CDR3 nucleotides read TGTGCCAGCAGCAACCCCCCCCCAGATACGCAGTATTTT.

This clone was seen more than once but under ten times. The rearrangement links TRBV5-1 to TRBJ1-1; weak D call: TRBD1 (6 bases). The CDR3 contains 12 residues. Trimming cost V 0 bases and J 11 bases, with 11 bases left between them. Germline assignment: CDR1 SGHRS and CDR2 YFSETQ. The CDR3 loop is CASSLVAGEAFF. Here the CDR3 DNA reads TGCGCCAGCAGCTTGGTCGCAGGGGAGGCTTTCTTT. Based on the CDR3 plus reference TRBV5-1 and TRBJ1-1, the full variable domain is KAGVTQTPRYLIKTRGQQVTLSCSPISGHRSVSWYQQTPGQGLQFLFEYFSETQRNKGNFPGRFSGRQFSNSRSEMNVSTLELGDSALYLCASSLVAGEAFFGQGTRLTVV.

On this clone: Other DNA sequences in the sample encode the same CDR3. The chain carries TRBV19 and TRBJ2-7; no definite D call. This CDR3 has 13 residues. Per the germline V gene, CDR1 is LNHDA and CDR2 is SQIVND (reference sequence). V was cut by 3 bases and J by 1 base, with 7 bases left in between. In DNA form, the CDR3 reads TGTGCCAGTAGTATCGGTGGGTCCTACGAGCAGTACTTC. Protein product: CASSIGGSYEQYF.

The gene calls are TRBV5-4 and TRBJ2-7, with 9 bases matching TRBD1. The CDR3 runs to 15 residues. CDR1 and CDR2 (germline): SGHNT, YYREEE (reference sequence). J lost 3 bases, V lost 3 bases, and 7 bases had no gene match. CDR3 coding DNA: TGTGCCAGCAGCTCCCGGACAGGGGATCTCTACGAGCAGTACTTC. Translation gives CASSSRTGDLYEQYF.

As DNA, the CDR3 is TGTGCCAGCAGCTTCGGACAGGGAGGGGAAGAGACCCAGTACTTC. The encoded protein is CASSFGQGGEETQYF. This sequence joins TRBV7-9 and TRBJ2-5; TRBD1 is a possible D gene (8 bases). V shed 3 bases and J shed 3 bases, with 14 bases lying between them. The CDR3 spans 15 residues. CDR1 SEHNR and CDR2 FQNEAQ come from the germline V gene (reference sequence).

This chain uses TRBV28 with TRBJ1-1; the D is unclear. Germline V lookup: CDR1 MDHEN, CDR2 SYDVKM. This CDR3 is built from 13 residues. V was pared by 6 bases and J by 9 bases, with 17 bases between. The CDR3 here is CASRLKGSRKAFF. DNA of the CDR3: TGTGCCAGCAGACTAAAAGGAAGCCGTAAAGCTTTCTTT.

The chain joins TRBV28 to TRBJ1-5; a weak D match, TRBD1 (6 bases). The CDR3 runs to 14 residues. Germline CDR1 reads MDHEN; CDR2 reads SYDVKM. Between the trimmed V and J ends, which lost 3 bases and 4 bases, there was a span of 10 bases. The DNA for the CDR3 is TGTGCCAGCAGTTTTTCGGGACAAAATCAGCCCCAGCATTTT. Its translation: CASSFSGQNQPQHF. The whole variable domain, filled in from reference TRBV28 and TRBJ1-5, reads DVKVTQSSRYLVKRTGEKVFLECVQDMDHENMFWYRQDPGLGLRLIYFSYDVKMKEKGDIPEGYSVSREKKERFSLILESASTNQTSMYLCASSFSGQNQPQHFGDGTRLSIL.

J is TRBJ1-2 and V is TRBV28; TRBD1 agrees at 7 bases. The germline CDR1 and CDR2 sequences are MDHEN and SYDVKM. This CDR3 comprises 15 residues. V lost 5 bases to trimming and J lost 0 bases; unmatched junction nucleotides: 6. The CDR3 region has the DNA TGTGCCAGCAGTGACTCCGGGACAGCTAACTATGGCTACACCTTC. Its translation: CASSDSGTANYGYTF.

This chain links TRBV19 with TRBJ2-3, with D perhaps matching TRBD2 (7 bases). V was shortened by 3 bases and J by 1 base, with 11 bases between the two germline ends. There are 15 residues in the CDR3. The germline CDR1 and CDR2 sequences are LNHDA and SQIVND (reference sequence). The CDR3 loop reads CASSMGGGRTDTQYF. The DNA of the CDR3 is TGTGCCAGTAGTATGGGGGGGGGCCGCACAGATACGCAGTATTTT.

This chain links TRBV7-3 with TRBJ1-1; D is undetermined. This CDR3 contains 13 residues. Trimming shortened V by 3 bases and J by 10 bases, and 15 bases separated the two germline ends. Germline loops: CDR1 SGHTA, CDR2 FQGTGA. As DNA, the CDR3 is TGTGCCAGCAGCTTGAACGACGGCCTGGCAGCTTTCTTT. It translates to CASSLNDGLAAFF.

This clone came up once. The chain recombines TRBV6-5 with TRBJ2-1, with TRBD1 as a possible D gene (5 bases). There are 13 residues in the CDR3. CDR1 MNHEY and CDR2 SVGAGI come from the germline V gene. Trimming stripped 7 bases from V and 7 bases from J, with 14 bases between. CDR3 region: CASNRLGANEQFF. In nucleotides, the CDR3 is TGTGCCAGCAATAGACTTGGGGCGAATGAGCAGTTCTTC.

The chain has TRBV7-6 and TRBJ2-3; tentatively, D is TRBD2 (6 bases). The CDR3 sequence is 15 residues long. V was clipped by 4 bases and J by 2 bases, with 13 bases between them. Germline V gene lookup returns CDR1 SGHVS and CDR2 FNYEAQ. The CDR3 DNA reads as TGTGCCAGCAGCTCCGGGACTTCAAACACAGATACGCAGTATTTT. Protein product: CASSSGTSNTDTQYF.

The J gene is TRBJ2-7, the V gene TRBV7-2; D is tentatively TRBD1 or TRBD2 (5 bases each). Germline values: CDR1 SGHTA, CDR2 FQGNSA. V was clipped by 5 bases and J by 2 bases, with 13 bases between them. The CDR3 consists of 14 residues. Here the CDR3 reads CASSGLGVTYEQYF. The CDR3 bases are TGTGCCAGCAGCGGTTTGGGGGTTACCTACGAGCAGTACTTC.

The CDR3 sequence: CASSLGPFSYNEQFF. The CDR3 DNA sequence: TGTGCCAGCAGCTTGGGACCATTCTCCTACAATGAGCAGTTCTTC. The rearrangement joins TRBV7-2 to TRBJ2-1; TRBD1 or TRBD2 may be the D gene (5 bases each). This CDR3 has 15 amino acids. Germline CDR1 reads SGHTA; CDR2 reads FQGNSA. V lost 3 bases and J 0 bases, leaving 9 bases between the germline ends.

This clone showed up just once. The chain's CDR3 is CASSGARTSYEQYF. Written as DNA, the CDR3 is TGTGCCAGCAGTGGAGCAAGGACCTCCTACGAGCAGTACTTC. The chain joins TRBV6-1 to TRBJ2-7, with unresolved D. The CDR3 spans 14 residues. The V end was cut by 4 bases, the J end by 0 bases, with 10 bases between. The germline gives CDR1 MNHNS, CDR2 SASEGT.

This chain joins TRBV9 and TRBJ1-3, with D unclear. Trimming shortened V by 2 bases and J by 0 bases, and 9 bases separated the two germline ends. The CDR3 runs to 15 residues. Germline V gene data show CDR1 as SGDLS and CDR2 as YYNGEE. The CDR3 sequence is CASSVSRDSGNTIYF. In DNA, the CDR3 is TGTGCCAGCAGCGTTTCGAGGGACTCTGGAAACACCATATATTTT.

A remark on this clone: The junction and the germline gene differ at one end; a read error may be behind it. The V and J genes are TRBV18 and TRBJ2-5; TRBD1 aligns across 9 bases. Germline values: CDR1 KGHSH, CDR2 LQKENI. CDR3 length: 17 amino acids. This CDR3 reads CASSPPRDRDFQGTQYF. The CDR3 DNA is TGTGCCAGCTCACCACCAAGGGACAGGGATTTCCAAGGGACCCAGTACTTC.

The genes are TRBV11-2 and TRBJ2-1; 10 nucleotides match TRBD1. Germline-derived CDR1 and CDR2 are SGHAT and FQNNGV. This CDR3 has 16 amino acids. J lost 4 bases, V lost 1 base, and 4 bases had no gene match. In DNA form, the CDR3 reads TGTGCCAGCAGCTTAGGACAGGGGGCGAGATACAATGAGCAGTTCTTC. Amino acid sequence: CASSLGQGARYNEQFF.